This is a list of T cell receptor beta chains from one sample in a study of CD8 T cells in Susac syndrome. TCRdb re-called the immunoSEQ multiplex PCR reads through MiXCR, storing one row per CDR3 protein. The data hold some 180,000 distinct CDR3 sequences, with less than 95% observed a single time. The sequenced sample was CD4+ T cells from PBMCs. Every receptor here comes from a human donor in good health. Each CDR3 is given with its conserved first and last residue. The D gene is left open where the match is weak. Clone size is shown for a subset of rows, as once, few, many or a class of expanded clone.

>.|TRBJ2-1|TRBV15|.
CATATGSYNEQFF
TGTGCCACCGCGACGGGTTCCTACAATGAGCAGTTCTTC
>.|TRBJ2-7|TRBV6-5|TRBD2
CASSPPGLAGYEQYF
TGTGCCAGCAGTCCCCCGGGACTAGCGGGTTACGAGCAGTACTTC
>.|TRBJ2-7|TRBV7-9|TRBD1
CASSPTGVQGEQYF
TGTGCCAGCAGCCCGACAGGGGTCCAAGGCGAGCAGTACTTC
>.|TRBJ2-5|TRBV28|.
CASSKGPDPETQYF
TGTGCCAGCAGTAAGGGCCCGGACCCAGAGACCCAGTACTTC
>.|TRBJ2-1|TRBV20-1|.
CSARAITGEGNEQFF
TGCAGTGCTAGGGCGATAACGGGAGAAGGGAATGAGCAGTTCTTC
>.|TRBJ2-7|TRBV7-6|.
CASSLRDGPDEQYF
TGTGCCAGCAGCCTGAGGGACGGACCTGACGAGCAGTACTTC
>.|TRBJ2-7|TRBV20-1|.
CSARGGGGWVYEQYF
TGCAGTGCTAGAGGCGGCGGCGGATGGGTTTACGAGCAGTACTTC
>.|TRBJ2-7|TRBV11-2|TRBD2
CASSLLTSVVEQYF
TGTGCCAGCAGCTTATTGACTAGCGTCGTCGAGCAGTACTTC
>.|TRBJ2-6|TRBV3-1|.
CASSQTGYSGANVLTF
TGTGCCAGCAGCCAAACAGGGTACTCTGGGGCCAACGTCCTGACTTTC
>.|TRBJ1-1|TRBV13|TRBD1
CASSPRQGEAFF
TGTGCCAGCAGCCCGCGACAGGGGGAAGCTTTCTTT
>once|TRBJ2-5|TRBV28|.
CASSLSGQTQYF
TGTGCCAGCAGTCTTTCCGGGCAGACCCAGTACTTC